This T cell receptor beta chain stems from a study of TIL therapy for anti-PD-1-resistant metastatic lung cancer. Study context: A handful of tumors were EGFR-mutant and two were ALK-rearranged.

This sample's time point: pre-treatment sample, taken before nivolumab and TIL therapy. Tumor tissue came from excised metastases, mostly pleural nodules or supraclavicular lymph nodes. This was the immunoSEQ v3 assay. Survey-level samples got roughly 1.9 million read pairs; deep-level samples got roughly 4.5-6 million. Assay: immunoSEQ multiplex PCR; the TCRdb copy retains only in-frame clones and omits some. The sample consists of about 50,000 clones, less than 75% of them appearing once. Comments on this clone: The target antigen is unknown.

The study's findings and limits: Compared with baseline intratumoral T cells, expanded TIL cultures were more clonal and less diverse (around 6% vs 30%).

Germline V CDR1 and CDR2: SGHRS, YFSETQ. CDR3 size: 12 residues. With 1 base removed from V and 9 bases from J, the gap between germline ends came to 8 bases. V gene TRBV5-1 combines with J gene TRBJ2-1; D call uncertain. The sample was tumor tissue, taken at baseline. The clonotype originates from a person aged 25 to 85 with non-small cell lung cancer. The CDR3 DNA follows: TGCGCCAGCAGCTTGTCGGGTGGTGAGCAGTTCTTC. Translated, it gives CASSLSGGEQFF.